This record covers a single T cell receptor (beta chain). Its antigen is as yet unknown. This specimen belongs to a study of a mutant IDH1 vaccine in newly diagnosed glioma. Looking at the study overall: Mean patient age was roughly 43 years; approximately 62% were male and about 40% female. Antecedent treatment encompassed radiotherapy, temozolomide, or their combination; the majority received both.

The data were produced by immunoSEQ multiplex PCR, yet TCRdb's version contains in-frame clones alone and is incomplete. The sample consists of tens of thousands of clones, approximately 79% of them appearing once. Trimming removed 1 base from V and 3 bases from J, with 12 bases in between. Germline assignment: CDR1 MGHDK and CDR2 SYGVNS. The CDR3 has 16 residues. As for time point: baseline, week 1 (first vaccination visit). Treatment of the sample: pre-vaccination baseline after standard-of-care therapy. Findings of the study overall: Immune responses induced by the vaccine were seen in over 80% of patients, spanning multiple MHC alleles.

The sample in question was PBMCs, obtained from a glioma patient treated with radiotherapy, temozolomide or both. The chain couples TRBV25-1 to TRBJ2-2; D is possibly TRBD1 (7 bases). The sequence was collected from a man aged 50-59 years with glioma. The chain's CDR3 is CASSEWAGQYTGELFF. Written as DNA, the CDR3 is TGTGCCAGCAGTGAATGGGCGGGACAGTACACCGGGGAGCTGTTTTTT.